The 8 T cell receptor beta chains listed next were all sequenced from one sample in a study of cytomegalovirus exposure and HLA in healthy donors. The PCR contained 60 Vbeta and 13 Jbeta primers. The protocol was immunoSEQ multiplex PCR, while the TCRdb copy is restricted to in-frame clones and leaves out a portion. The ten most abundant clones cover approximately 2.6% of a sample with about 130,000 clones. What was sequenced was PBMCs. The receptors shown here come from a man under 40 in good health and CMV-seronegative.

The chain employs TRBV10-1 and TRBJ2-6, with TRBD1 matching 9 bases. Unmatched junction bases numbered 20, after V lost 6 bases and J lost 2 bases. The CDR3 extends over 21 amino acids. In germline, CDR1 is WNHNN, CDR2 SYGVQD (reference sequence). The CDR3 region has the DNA TGCGCCAGCAGGCCGTACCGGGACAGGGAAGGCACTGGACCTGGGGCCAACGTCCTGACTTTC. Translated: CASRPYRDREGTGPGANVLTF.

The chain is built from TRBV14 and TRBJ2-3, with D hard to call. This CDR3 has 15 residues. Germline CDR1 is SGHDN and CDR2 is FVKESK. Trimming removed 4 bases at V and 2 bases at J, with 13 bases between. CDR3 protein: CASSPVEQHTDTQYF. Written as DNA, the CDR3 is TGTGCCAGCAGCCCCGTGGAGCAGCACACAGATACGCAGTATTTT. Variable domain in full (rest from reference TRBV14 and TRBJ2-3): EAGVTQFPSHSVIEKGQTVTLRCDPISGHDNLYWYRRVMGKEIKFLLHFVKESKQDESGMPNNRFLAERTGGTYSTLKVQPAELEDSGVYFCASSPVEQHTDTQYFGPGTRLTVL.

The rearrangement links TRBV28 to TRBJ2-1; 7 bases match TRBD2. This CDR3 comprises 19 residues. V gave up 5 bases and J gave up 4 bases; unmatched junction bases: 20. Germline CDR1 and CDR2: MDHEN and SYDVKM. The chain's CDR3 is CASSPLTVAAAGIYNEQFF. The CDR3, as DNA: TGTGCCAGCAGTCCATTAACAGTGGCGGCAGCGGGAATATACAATGAGCAGTTCTTC.

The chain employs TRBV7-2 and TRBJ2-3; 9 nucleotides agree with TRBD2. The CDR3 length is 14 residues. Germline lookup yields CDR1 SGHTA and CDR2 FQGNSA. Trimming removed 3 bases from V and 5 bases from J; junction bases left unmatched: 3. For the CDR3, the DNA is TGTGCCAGCAGCTTTAGCGGGAGCCGAGATACGCAGTATTTT. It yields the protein CASSFSGSRDTQYF.

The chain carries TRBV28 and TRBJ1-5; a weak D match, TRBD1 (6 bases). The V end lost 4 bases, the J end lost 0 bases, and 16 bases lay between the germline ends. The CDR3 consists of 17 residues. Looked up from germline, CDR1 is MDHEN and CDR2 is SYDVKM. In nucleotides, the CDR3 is TGTGCCAGCAGTTCACCAGGGGTATTTGGTAGCAATCAGCCCCAGCATTTT. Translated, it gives CASSSPGVFGSNQPQHF. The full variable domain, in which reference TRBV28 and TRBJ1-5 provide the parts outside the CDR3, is DVKVTQSSRYLVKRTGEKVFLECVQDMDHENMFWYRQDPGLGLRLIYFSYDVKMKEKGDIPEGYSVSREKKERFSLILESASTNQTSMYLCASSSPGVFGSNQPQHFGDGTRLSIL.

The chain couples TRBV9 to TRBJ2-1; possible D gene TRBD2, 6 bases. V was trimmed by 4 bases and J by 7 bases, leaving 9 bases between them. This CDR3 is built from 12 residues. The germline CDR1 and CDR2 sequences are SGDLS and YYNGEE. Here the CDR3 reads CASSFSGNEQFF. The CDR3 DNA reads TGTGCCAGCAGCTTCAGCGGGAATGAGCAGTTCTTC.

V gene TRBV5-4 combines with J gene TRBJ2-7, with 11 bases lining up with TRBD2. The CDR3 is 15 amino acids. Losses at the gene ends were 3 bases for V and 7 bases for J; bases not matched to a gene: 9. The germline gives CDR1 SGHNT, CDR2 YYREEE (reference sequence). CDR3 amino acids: CASSSGTSGPSEQYF. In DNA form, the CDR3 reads TGTGCCAGCAGCTCCGGGACTAGCGGACCCTCGGAGCAGTACTTC. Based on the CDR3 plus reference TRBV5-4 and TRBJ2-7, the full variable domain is ETGVTQSPTHLIKTRGQQVTLRCSSQSGHNTVSWYQQALGQGPQFIFQYYREEENGRGNFPPRFSGLQFPNYSSELNVNALELDDSALYLCASSSGTSGPSEQYFGPGTRLTVT.

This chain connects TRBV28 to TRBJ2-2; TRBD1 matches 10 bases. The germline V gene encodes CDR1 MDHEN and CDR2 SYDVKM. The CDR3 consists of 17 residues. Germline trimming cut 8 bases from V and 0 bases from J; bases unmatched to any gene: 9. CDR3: CASLGQGVFANTGELFF. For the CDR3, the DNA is TGTGCCAGCCTTGGACAGGGGGTTTTCGCGAACACCGGGGAGCTGTTTTTT. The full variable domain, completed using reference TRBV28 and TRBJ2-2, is DVKVTQSSRYLVKRTGEKVFLECVQDMDHENMFWYRQDPGLGLRLIYFSYDVKMKEKGDIPEGYSVSREKKERFSLILESASTNQTSMYLCASLGQGVFANTGELFFGEGSRLTVL.